This record concerns one TCR beta chain sequence. Its antigen is undetermined. TCR beta CDR3 region amplification was performed from RNA transcripts. HTBI primers drove first-round RT-PCR of the TCR CDR3. TCRdb re-derived calls from the multiplex PCR reads in MiXCR, one entry per CDR3 protein. The sample includes some 600,000 distinct CDR3 sequences, around 42% seen only once; the top ten take 8% to 8.5%. These data belong to a study of T cells in Graves' hyperthyroidism and ophthalmopathy. Study observations and caveats: Most thyroid clonotypes expanded above 0.001 appeared in blood too.

Trimming removed 0 bases from V and 4 bases from J, with 7 bases in between. This CDR3 has 13 residues. Germline V gene lookup returns CDR1 SNHLY and CDR2 FYNNEI. Patients between 18 and 65 years old had hyperthyroidism, newly diagnosed and lasting under 2 months. Uncontrolled infection, other autoimmune disease, pregnancy or lactation disqualified patients from enrolment. This chain connects TRBV2 to TRBJ2-7; D uncertain. The sequenced sample consisted of peripheral blood or thyroid tissue (not recorded which). The TCR was taken from a woman aged 18-29 years with Graves' hyperthyroidism. CDR3 residues: CASSEAKAYEQYF. The CDR3 DNA is TGTGCCAGCAGTGAAGCGAAAGCGTACGAGCAGTACTTC.